The clone carrying this TCR beta chain has a count of ten or more. The antigen is not known. The data were obtained in a study of early T cells in non-severe SARS-CoV-2 infection. The wider study: Sequencing input comprised bulk RNA from unsorted whole blood; chain pairing was not available. Study-level findings and limits: Sequences matched to VDJdb favored anti-spike CD8 responses, while private and CD4 specificities were missed.

The protocol attached unique molecular identifiers to individual cDNA molecules. TCRdb re-derived calls from the 5' RACE reads in MiXCR, one entry per CDR3 protein. The sample records tens of thousands of distinct CDR3 sequences, 6.5% to 8.5% being singletons. The CDR3 spans 16 residues. V lost 5 bases and J lost 5; bases outside the gene matches: 11. Germline assignment: CDR1 MNHEY and CDR2 SMNVEV (reference sequence). This sequence originates from an adult who was a healthcare worker with PCR-confirmed SARS-CoV-2 infection or an uninfected control (not recorded which). The chain employs TRBV27 and TRBJ2-7; 11 bases map to TRBD2. Material for sequencing was whole blood. The CDR3 protein is CASSPLAGGHRDEQYF. CDR3 in DNA: TGTGCCAGCAGTCCGTTAGCGGGAGGGCATCGGGACGAGCAGTACTTC.